The sequence of this T cell receptor (beta chain) was determined in a study of cytomegalovirus exposure and HLA in healthy donors. Study-level background: Genotyping of more than 300 donors showed that 80% to 85% belonged to the Caucasian-associated ancestry cluster.

Study-wide findings and caveats: DRB1 showed the most TCR associations and HLA-C the fewest in a later analysis, as rates varied by HLA locus. The listing of roughly 160 TCR beta chains classed them as cytomegalovirus-associated. In vitro experiments confirmed that a few CMV-associated chains were specific for CMV antigens.

This PCR relied on a set of 60 Vbeta primers and 13 Jbeta primers. TCRdb keeps only in-frame clones here, not all; method: immunoSEQ multiplex PCR. Of roughly 150,000 clones in the sample, about three quarters were seen once. V lost 7 bases, J lost 0 bases, and 1 base stayed unmatched. The CDR3 is 14 amino acids. CDR1 and CDR2 (germline): SGHRS, YFSETQ. Notes on this clone: What it binds is unknown. The sample has other DNA sequences that encode this CDR3 too.

The chain links TRBV5-1 to TRBJ2-6; 7 nucleotides match TRBD1. This receptor was identified in a woman aged 25 to 39 in good health and CMV-seronegative. The sample was PBMCs. The CDR3: CASRDSSGANVLTF. CDR3 coding DNA: TGCGCCAGCCGGGACAGCTCTGGGGCCAACGTCCTGACTTTC.